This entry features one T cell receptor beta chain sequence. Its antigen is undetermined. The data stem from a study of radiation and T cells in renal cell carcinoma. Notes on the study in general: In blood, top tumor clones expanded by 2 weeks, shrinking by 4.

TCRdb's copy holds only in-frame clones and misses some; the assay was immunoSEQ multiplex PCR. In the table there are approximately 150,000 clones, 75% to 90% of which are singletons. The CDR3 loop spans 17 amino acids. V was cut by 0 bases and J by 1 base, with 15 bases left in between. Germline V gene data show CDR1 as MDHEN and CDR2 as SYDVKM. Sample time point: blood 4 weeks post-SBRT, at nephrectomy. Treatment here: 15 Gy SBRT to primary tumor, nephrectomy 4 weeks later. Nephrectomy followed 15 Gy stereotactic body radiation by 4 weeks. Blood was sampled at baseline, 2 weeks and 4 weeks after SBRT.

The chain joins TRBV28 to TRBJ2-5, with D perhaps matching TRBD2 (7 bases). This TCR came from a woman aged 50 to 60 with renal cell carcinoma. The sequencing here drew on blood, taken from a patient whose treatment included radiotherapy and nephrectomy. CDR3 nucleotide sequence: TGTGCCAGCAGTTTATGGTGGGGGGGGCAGGGCCAAGAGACCCAGTACTTC. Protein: CASSLWWGGQGQETQYF.